Below are 24 T cell receptor beta chains sequenced from a single sample in a study of blood T cell repertoires in COVID-19. This table comes from immunoSEQ multiplex PCR, and its TCRdb copy is limited to in-frame clones, with some not included. The sample includes about 100,000 clones, about 90% of them seen just once. Sequencing was done on a sample of peripheral blood. Every receptor here comes from a man under 40 in a cohort sampled during active COVID-19.

The genes are TRBV5-6 and TRBJ2-7, with D possibly being TRBD2 (6 bases). Deletions cut 3 bases from V and 5 bases from J, with 12 bases between. The CDR3 totals 13 residues. The germline gives CDR1 SGHDT, CDR2 YYEEEE. The CDR3: CASSWDSLDEQYF. CDR3 coding DNA: TGTGCCAGCAGCTGGGACTCGCTGGACGAGCAGTACTTC.

The V and J genes are TRBV10-3 and TRBJ2-4; TRBD2 matches 11 bases. V was pared by 4 bases and J by 1 base, with 24 bases of the junction left unmatched. The CDR3 is 23 residues long. Germline V gene sequence: CDR1 ENHRY, CDR2 SYGVKD. The CDR3 DNA is TGTGCCATCAGTGCGCAAAAGACCTTAGCGGGGGGGAGGGATATGATTGCCAAAAACATTCAGTACTTC. Protein sequence: CAISAQKTLAGGRDMIAKNIQYF.

The chain is built from TRBV2 and TRBJ1-5, with D tentatively TRBD1 (5 bases). V gave up 6 bases and J gave up 7 bases, with 16 bases separating them. CDR1 and CDR2 from the germline V gene are SNHLY and FYNNEI. There are 14 residues in the CDR3. DNA for the CDR3: TGTGCCAGCAGAGAGGGAGGGGATAACCAGCCCCAGCATTTT. It yields the protein CASREGGDNQPQHF.

The chain combines TRBV24-1 with TRBJ2-2; tentative D call: TRBD1 (5 bases). The CDR3 runs 12 residues. The V end was cut by 12 bases, the J end by 2 bases, with 9 bases between. CDR1 is KGHDR and CDR2 is SFDVKD in the germline V gene. DNA for the CDR3: TGTGCCGCACAGGACAACACCGGGGAGCTGTTTTTT. Amino acids: CAAQDNTGELFF.

CDR3 nucleotides: TGTGCCACTCGCGACACTAGCGGGTTAGATACGCAGTATTTT. Its protein is CATRDTSGLDTQYF. V is TRBV3-1 (or the pseudogene TRBV3-2) and J is TRBJ2-3, with TRBD2 matching 9 bases. This CDR3 region has 14 residues. J gave up 5 bases and V 10 bases, and 10 bases lay outside the gene matches. Germline V gene lookup returns CDR1 LGHDT and CDR2 YNNKEL (reference sequence).

J is TRBJ2-7 and V is TRBV18; maybe TRBD1 (5 bases). Trimming took off 2 bases at V and 4 bases at J, with 12 bases between the two ends. In germline, CDR1 is KGHSH, CDR2 LQKENI. This CDR3 is built from 14 residues. The CDR3 is CASSPADSGYEQYF. The CDR3, as DNA: TGTGCCAGCTCACCAGCTGACAGTGGATACGAGCAGTACTTC.

This rearrangement joins TRBV5-1 to TRBJ1-1, with D unresolved. V lost 2 bases, J lost 1 base, and 6 bases lay in between. Germline CDR1 is SGHRS and CDR2 is YFSETQ. This CDR3 has 13 amino acids. DNA of the CDR3: TGCGCCAGCAGCTTCCGGGAGAACACTGAAGCTTTCTTT. Its protein is CASSFRENTEAFF. The full variable domain, completed using reference TRBV5-1 and TRBJ1-1, is KAGVTQTPRYLIKTRGQQVTLSCSPISGHRSVSWYQQTPGQGLQFLFEYFSETQRNKGNFPGRFSGRQFSNSRSEMNVSTLELGDSALYLCASSFRENTEAFFGQGTRLTVV.

The DNA for the CDR3 is TGTGCCAGCAGCCCCTCGGTCGGGACAGGGGACAAGACCGCTGAAGCTTTCTTT. Protein sequence: CASSPSVGTGDKTAEAFF. J is TRBJ1-1 and V is TRBV5-4; 10 bases agree with TRBD1. Germline CDR1 and CDR2: SGHNT and YYREEE (reference sequence). This CDR3 region has 18 residues. The junction had 18 bases not matched to a gene; V was cut back by 4 bases and J by 6 bases.

The chain recombines TRBV5-6 with TRBJ2-1; no clear D. The germline V gene has CDR1 SGHDT and CDR2 YYEEEE. The germline V and J ends were trimmed by 0 bases and 6 bases, with 10 bases remaining between them. The CDR3 has 14 amino acids. This chain's CDR3 is CASSLALAPNEQFF. DNA of the CDR3: TGTGCCAGCAGCTTGGCGTTGGCCCCCAATGAGCAGTTCTTC.

The rearrangement links TRBV19 to TRBJ2-7; 10 bases agree with TRBD1. V dropped 5 bases and J dropped 2; count of bases not matched to a gene: 3. Germline V gene sequence: CDR1 LNHDA, CDR2 SQIVND (reference sequence). CDR3 size: 14 residues. The CDR3 region has the DNA TGTGCCAGTAGTGGTGGGACAGGGGCCTACGAGCAGTACTTC. It codes for CASSGGTGAYEQYF.

This chain joins TRBV19 and TRBJ2-1, with 10 bases aligning to TRBD1. Germline V gene data show CDR1 as LNHDA and CDR2 as SQIVND (reference sequence). V gave up 1 base and J gave up 0 bases; unmatched junction bases: 6. The CDR3 consists of 18 residues. CDR3 nucleotides: TGTGCCAGTAGTATAGTTAAGGGACAGGGGCGCTCCTACAATGAGCAGTTCTTC. Translation gives CASSIVKGQGRSYNEQFF.

The chain has TRBV7-5 and TRBJ1-5; the table's D call TRBD1 went unverified against the DNA. TRBV7-5 is an annotated pseudogene. The CDR3 has 15 amino acids. DNA for the CDR3: TGTGTCAGAAGCGCGCGCAGGGGAGTCAATCAGCCCCAGCATTTT. Its protein is CVRSARRGVNQPQHF.

This clone has only a few counts. DNA of the CDR3: TGTGCCACCGGACAGGGAGCCTACAATGAGCAGTTCTTC. It translates to CATGQGAYNEQFF. V is TRBV24-1 and J is TRBJ2-1, with 8 bases fitting TRBD1. J gave up 2 bases and V 9 bases, and 2 bases lay outside the gene matches. This CDR3 has 13 residues. Germline V gene lookup returns CDR1 KGHDR and CDR2 SFDVKD.

This clone was observed once. This chain uses TRBV5-1 with TRBJ2-2, with TRBD2 identical over 7 bases. Looked up from germline, CDR1 is SGHRS and CDR2 is YFSETQ. V trimming: 6 bases; J trimming: 7 bases; junction bases outside the gene matches: 9. The CDR3 has 14 amino acids. The CDR3 sequence: CASNKRGPDGELFF. CDR3 nucleotide sequence: TGCGCCAGCAACAAGCGGGGTCCGGACGGGGAGCTGTTTTTT.

The chain is built from TRBV7-9 and TRBJ2-3; no definite D call. Germline V gene lookup returns CDR1 SEHNR and CDR2 FQNEAQ (reference sequence). V lost 1 base, J lost 4 bases, and 12 bases lay in between. The CDR3 extends over 15 amino acids. CDR3 sequence reads: CASSLVLQPSDTQYF. As DNA, the CDR3 is TGTGCCAGCAGCTTAGTTTTACAGCCGTCAGATACGCAGTATTTT.

This sequence joins TRBV28 and TRBJ1-2; 7 positions match TRBD1. The germline CDR1 and CDR2 sequences are MDHEN and SYDVKM. The CDR3 runs 17 residues. After removal of 6 bases from V and 2 bases from J, the junction contained 15 bases not matched to a gene. The CDR3 reads CASSPSGQIFPNYGYTF. The CDR3 DNA sequence: TGTGCCAGCAGCCCGTCGGGACAGATTTTTCCCAACTATGGCTACACCTTC.

The rearrangement links TRBV19 to TRBJ2-1; D unresolved. Trimming pared 6 bases from V and 4 bases from J, leaving 16 bases between. CDR3 length equals 15 residues. CDR1 LNHDA and CDR2 SQIVND come from the germline V gene (reference sequence). CDR3 loop: CASSSSRYLYNEQFF. In nucleotides, the CDR3 is TGTGCCAGTAGCTCTTCTAGATACCTATACAATGAGCAGTTCTTC.

The chain carries TRBV6-1 and TRBJ2-5; unclear D gene. The CDR3 runs to 13 residues. The V end was cut by 3 bases, the J end by 3 bases, with 8 bases between. Germline CDR1 and CDR2: MNHNS and SASEGT. The CDR3 region is CASSDVGEETQYF. The CDR3 DNA sequence: TGTGCCAGCAGTGATGTAGGAGAAGAGACCCAGTACTTC.

The chain is built from TRBV7-2 and TRBJ2-7; 11 nucleotides match TRBD1. The CDR3 spans 14 residues. Germline V gives CDR1 SGHTA, CDR2 FQGNSA. J was trimmed by 7 bases and V by 5 bases; bases with no gene match: 7. The CDR3 nucleotides are TGTGCCAGCAGCGTAGGACAGGGGGCGTTAGAGCAGTACTTC. Translated: CASSVGQGALEQYF.

The V and J genes are TRBV5-4 and TRBJ2-2, with 10 bases matching TRBD2. The CDR3 totals 16 residues. The V segment lost 3 bases and the J segment 1 base; nucleotides outside the gene matches: 3. The V gene's germline CDR1 is SGHNT and CDR2 YYREEE (reference sequence). CDR3 DNA: TGTGCCAGCAGCTCCTTAGCGGGGGGGAACACCGGGGAGCTGTTTTTT. Translating gives CASSSLAGGNTGELFF.

V is TRBV11-2 and J is TRBJ2-1; D might be TRBD1 (5 bases). With 5 bases removed from V and 0 bases from J, the gap between germline ends came to 14 bases. Germline V gives CDR1 SGHAT, CDR2 FQNNGV. The length of the CDR3 is 16 residues. CDR3 nucleotide sequence: TGTGCCAGCAGCCCTCGACCCGACAGCTCCTACAATGAGCAGTTCTTC. It specifies CASSPRPDSSYNEQFF.

The chain employs TRBV5-1 and TRBJ2-7; possible D gene TRBD1, 5 bases. Trimming removed 0 bases from V and 3 bases from J, with 10 bases in between. This CDR3 contains 14 residues. Germline V gene sequence: CDR1 SGHRS, CDR2 YFSETQ. The DNA of the CDR3 is TGCGCCAGCAGCTTGGAGGGGTTCAACTACGAGCAGTACTTC. This translates into CASSLEGFNYEQYF.

The chain joins TRBV4-2 to TRBJ1-2; 9 nucleotides match TRBD1. Losses at the gene ends were 4 bases for V and 4 bases for J; bases not matched to a gene: 7. This CDR3 has 15 amino acids. Germline V gene data show CDR1 as LGHNA and CDR2 as YNFKEQ. The CDR3: CASSPGWDRAYGYTF. The CDR3 bases are TGTGCCAGCAGCCCCGGTTGGGACAGGGCCTATGGCTACACCTTC.

This chain uses TRBV6-2 or TRBV6-3 with TRBJ2-1; 7 nucleotides align to TRBD2. Trimming took 0 bases from V and 6 from J; bases not matched to a gene: 5. The CDR3 is made up of 15 amino acids. In germline, CDR1 is MNHEY, CDR2 SVGEGT. CDR3 loop: CASSYSGGRGNEQFF. CDR3 in DNA: TGTGCCAGCAGTTACTCCGGGGGGAGGGGCAATGAGCAGTTCTTC.